The 13 T cell receptor beta chains below all came from one sample that was sequenced in a study of T-cell memory formation after mild COVID-19. TCRdb analysed the 5' RACE reads with MiXCR anew, one entry per CDR3 protein. The table shows about 620,000 distinct CDR3 sequences, with roughly 18% occurring only once. The sample taken for sequencing was PBMCs or a T cell subset sorted from them (not recorded which). The receptors derive from an adult woman who had mild COVID-19 (a few samples of this study predate the infection). Cell type and time point are not known.

This rearrangement joins TRBV6-1 to TRBJ2-7, with 9 bases that match TRBD2. V lost 6 bases to trimming and J lost 5 bases; unmatched junction nucleotides: 5. The CDR3 consists of 13 residues. The germline V gene has CDR1 MNHNS and CDR2 SASEGT. CDR3 nucleotides: TGTGCCAGCAGCGCAGGGACTAGCCACGAGCAGTACTTC. Protein sequence: CASSAGTSHEQYF.

This clonotype was recorded at least ten times. The rearrangement uses TRBV5-1 and TRBJ2-4, with 7 bases identical to TRBD2. This CDR3 has 16 residues. V lost 4 bases, J lost 3 bases, and 10 bases stayed unmatched. Germline V gene data show CDR1 as SGHRS and CDR2 as YFSETQ. The CDR3 region is CASSIGSGGSKNIQYF. CDR3 coding DNA: TGCGCCAGCAGCATAGGGTCGGGAGGAAGCAAAAACATTCAGTACTTC.

The chain combines TRBV24-1 with TRBJ1-5; TRBD1 might be the D (5 bases). CDR1 and CDR2 (germline): KGHDR, SFDVKD. Deletions cut 5 bases from V and 4 bases from J, with 8 bases between. The CDR3 has 13 residues. CDR3 nucleotides: TGTGCCACCAGTGCCAGGGTGAATCAGCCCCAGCATTTT. This encodes CATSARVNQPQHF.

The chain employs TRBV4-1 and TRBJ2-2; 7 bases match TRBD2. CDR1 is MGHRA and CDR2 is YSYEKL in the germline V gene. The CDR3 spans 18 residues. V trimming: 6 bases; J trimming: 1 base; junction bases outside the gene matches: 14. The DNA for the CDR3 is TGCGCCAGCAGGCAGATCAGCGGGATCGAGGGGAACACCGGGGAGCTGTTTTTT. This sequence encodes CASRQISGIEGNTGELFF.

The rearrangement links TRBV24-1 to TRBJ2-3; D is perhaps TRBD1 (5 bases). This CDR3 contains 14 residues. CDR1 is KGHDR and CDR2 is SFDVKD in the germline V gene. V was trimmed by 4 bases and J by 3 bases, leaving 10 bases between them. The CDR3: CATSEPTVTDTQYF. As DNA, the CDR3 is TGTGCCACCAGTGAGCCGACAGTGACAGATACGCAGTATTTT.

J is TRBJ2-5 and V is TRBV24-1; 7 bases are a match to TRBD1. The CDR3 runs to 16 residues. CDR1 is KGHDR and CDR2 is SFDVKD in the germline V gene. After removal of 4 bases from V and 2 bases from J, the junction contained 9 bases not matched to a gene. The CDR3 loop reads CATSDREGRGQETQYF. DNA of the CDR3: TGTGCCACCAGTGACCGGGAAGGCAGGGGGCAAGAGACCCAGTACTTC.

This chain links TRBV13 with TRBJ1-1; no definite D call. The V end was cut by 4 bases, the J end by 6 bases, with 9 bases between. The length of the CDR3 is 12 residues. Germline CDR1 reads PRHDT; CDR2 reads FYEKMQ (reference sequence). CDR3 DNA sequence: TGTGCCAGCAGCTCCCGGTGGGCTGAAGCTTTCTTT. The encoded protein is CASSSRWAEAFF. The full variable domain, with the rest looked up from reference TRBV13 and TRBJ1-1, is AAGVIQSPRHLIKEKRETATLKCYPIPRHDTVYWYQQGPGQDPQFLISFYEKMQSDKGSIPDRFSAQQFSDYHSELNMSSLELGDSALYFCASSSRWAEAFFGQGTRLTVV.

This clonotype was observed a handful of times. The CDR3 sequence is CASSLIPGQSMNTEAFF. In nucleotides, the CDR3 is TGTGCCAGCAGTTTGATCCCCGGACAGTCGATGAACACTGAAGCTTTCTTT. The J gene is TRBJ1-1, the V gene TRBV12-3 or TRBV12-4; D is perhaps TRBD1 (6 bases). This CDR3 is built from 17 residues. V was clipped by 3 bases and J by 0 bases, with 17 bases between them.

The gene calls are TRBV7-9 and TRBJ2-3; D may correspond to TRBD1 or TRBD2 (6 bases each). Germline-derived CDR1 and CDR2 are SEHNR and FQNEAQ (reference sequence). Trimming shortened V by 7 bases and J by 4 bases, and 15 bases separated the two germline ends. The length of the CDR3 is 14 residues. This CDR3 is CASTPTGASDTQYF. The CDR3 region has the DNA TGTGCCAGCACCCCCACGGGGGCTTCAGATACGCAGTATTTT.

For the CDR3, the DNA is TGCAGTGCTAGACGGACAGGGTCGGGCACCGGGGAGCTGTTTTTT. Translated: CSARRTGSGTGELFF. This sequence joins TRBV20-1 and TRBJ2-2; TRBD1 agrees at 8 bases. The CDR3 sequence is 15 residues long. Unmatched junction bases numbered 6, after V lost 2 bases and J lost 4 bases. CDR1 is DFQATT and CDR2 is SNEGSKA in the germline V gene (reference sequence).

The chain uses TRBV6-2 or TRBV6-3 and TRBJ2-7, with TRBD1 as a possible D gene (8 bases). Germline loops: CDR1 MNHEY, CDR2 SVGEGT. The CDR3 has 17 residues. The V gene lost 6 bases and the J gene lost 0 bases, with 21 bases spanning the gap. Written as DNA, the CDR3 is TGTGCCAGCAGAAACAGCGGGACAGGACGAACCTCCTACGAGCAGTACTTC. This gives the protein CASRNSGTGRTSYEQYF.

V usage is TRBV6-5 and J usage is TRBJ1-5; no clear D. The CDR3 has 16 residues. Germline lookup yields CDR1 MNHEY and CDR2 SVGAGI. With 6 bases removed from V and 0 bases from J, the gap between germline ends came to 15 bases. The CDR3 region has the DNA TGTGCCAGCAGACAGATAGGAGGGAATAGCAATCAGCCCCAGCATTTT. It yields the protein CASRQIGGNSNQPQHF.

The table lists this clonotype with a few counts. Here the CDR3 reads CASAGTSGYTSGNEQFF. CDR3 DNA: TGTGCCTCAGCCGGGACTAGCGGCTACACCTCTGGGAATGAGCAGTTCTTC. The V gene is TRBV6-2 or TRBV6-3, the J gene TRBJ2-1, with 11 positions matching TRBD2. The junction had 19 bases not matched to a gene; V was cut back by 11 bases and J by 7 bases. Germline V lookup: CDR1 MNHEY, CDR2 SVGEGT. The CDR3 has 17 residues.